These 2 T cell receptor beta chains came from one sample sequenced in a study of shared T cell receptors in the human thymus. Repertoires were generated with immunoSEQ multiplex PCR, while TCRdb's copy carries only in-frame clones and drops some. This sample carries around 730,000 clones, approximately 83% of them seen once, and the ten largest clones take around 0.0094%. The same sample was also used in a study of human thymus T cells.

The sequencing input was thymocytes. These receptors were collected from a girl in the first two years of life with a congenital heart defect.

The chain uses TRBV10-2 and TRBJ2-7, with TRBD1 as a possible D gene (6 bases). Deletions cut 0 bases from V and 6 bases from J, with 9 bases between. The CDR3 sequence is 13 residues long. Looked up from germline, CDR1 is WSHSY and CDR2 is SAAADI. CDR3 protein: CASSESAGVEQYF. CDR3 in DNA: TGCGCCAGCAGTGAGTCAGCAGGGGTCGAGCAGTACTTC.

The chain recombines TRBV27 with TRBJ2-7, with D tentatively TRBD1 (6 bases). This CDR3 region has 12 residues. The germline V and J ends were trimmed by 7 bases and 7 bases, with 14 bases remaining between them. Germline V lookup: CDR1 MNHEY, CDR2 SMNVEV (reference sequence). The CDR3 nucleotides read TGTGCCAGCAAGAGGGGGATGGGGGAGCAGTACTTC. Protein product: CASKRGMGEQYF.